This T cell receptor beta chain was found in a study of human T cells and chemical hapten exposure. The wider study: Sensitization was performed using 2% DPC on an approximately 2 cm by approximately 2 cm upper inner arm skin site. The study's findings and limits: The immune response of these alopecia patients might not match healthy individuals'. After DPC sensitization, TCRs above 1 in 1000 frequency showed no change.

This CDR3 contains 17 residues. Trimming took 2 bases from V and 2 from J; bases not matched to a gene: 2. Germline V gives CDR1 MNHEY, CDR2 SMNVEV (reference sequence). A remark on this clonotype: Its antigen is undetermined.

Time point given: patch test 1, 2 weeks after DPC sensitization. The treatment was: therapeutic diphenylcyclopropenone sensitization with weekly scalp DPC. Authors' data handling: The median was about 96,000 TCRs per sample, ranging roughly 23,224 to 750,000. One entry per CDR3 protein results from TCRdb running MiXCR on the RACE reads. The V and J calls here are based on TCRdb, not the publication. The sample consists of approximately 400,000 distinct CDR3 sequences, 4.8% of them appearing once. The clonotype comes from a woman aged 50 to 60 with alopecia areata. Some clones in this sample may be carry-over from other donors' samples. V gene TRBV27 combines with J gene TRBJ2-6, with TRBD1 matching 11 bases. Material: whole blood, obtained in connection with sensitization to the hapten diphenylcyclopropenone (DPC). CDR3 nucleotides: TGTGCCAGCAGTTTAGGGACAGGGGGGGCTGGGGCCAACGTCCTGACTTTC. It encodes CASSLGTGGAGANVLTF.